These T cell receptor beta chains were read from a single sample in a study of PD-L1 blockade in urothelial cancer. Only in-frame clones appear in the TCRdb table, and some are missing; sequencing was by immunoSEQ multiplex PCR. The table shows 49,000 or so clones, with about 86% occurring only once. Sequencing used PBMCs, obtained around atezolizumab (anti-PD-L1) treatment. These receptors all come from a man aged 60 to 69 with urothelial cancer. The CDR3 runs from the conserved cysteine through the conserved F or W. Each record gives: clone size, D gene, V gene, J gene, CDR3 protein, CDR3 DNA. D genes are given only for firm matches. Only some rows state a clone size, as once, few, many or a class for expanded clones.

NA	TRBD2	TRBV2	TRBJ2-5	CASSPGTKETQYF	TGTGCCAGCAGCCCCGGGACTAAAGAGACCCAGTACTTC
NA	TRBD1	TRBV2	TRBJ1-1	CASTQTGSTEAFF	TGTGCCAGCACCCAGACAGGGTCCACTGAAGCTTTCTTT
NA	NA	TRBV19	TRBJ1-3	CASSIPLGTTNTIYF	TGTGCCAGTAGTATACCGCTCGGGACAACTAACACCATATATTTT
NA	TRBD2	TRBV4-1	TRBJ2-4	CASSQQAPRTRKNIQYF	TGCGCCAGCAGCCAACAAGCCCCCCGGACTAGAAAGAACATTCAGTACTTC
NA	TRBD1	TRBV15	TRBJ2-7	CATSITQGYEQYF	TGTGCCACCAGCATAACACAGGGGTACGAGCAGTACTTC
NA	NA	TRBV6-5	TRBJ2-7	CASSQQGYEQYF	TGTGCCAGCAGTCAACAGGGCTACGAGCAGTACTTC
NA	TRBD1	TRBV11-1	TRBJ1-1	CASSPRGRGLGTEAFF	TGTGCCAGCAGCCCCCGAGGTAGGGGGCTGGGCACTGAAGCTTTCTTT
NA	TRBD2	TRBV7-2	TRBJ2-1	CASSFLAGAFSYNEQFF	TGTGCCAGCAGCTTCCTAGCGGGGGCCTTTTCCTACAATGAGCAGTTCTTC
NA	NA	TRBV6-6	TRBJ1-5	CASSYLQSNQPQHF	TGTGCCAGCAGTTACCTGCAGAGCAATCAGCCCCAGCATTTT
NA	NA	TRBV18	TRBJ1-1	CASSPLVGSTEAFF	TGTGCCAGCTCACCTCTTGTGGGGAGCACTGAAGCTTTCTTT
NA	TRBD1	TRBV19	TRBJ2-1	CASSAGTGVNNEQFF	TGTGCCAGTAGTGCCGGGACAGGGGTGAACAATGAGCAGTTCTTC
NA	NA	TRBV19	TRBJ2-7	CASSAGFYEQYF	TGTGCCAGTAGTGCAGGTTTCTACGAGCAGTACTTC
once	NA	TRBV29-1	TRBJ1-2	CSVRTANYGYTF	TGCAGCGTCAGGACAGCTAACTATGGCTACACCTTC
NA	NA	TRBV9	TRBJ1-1	CASSVVGPLNTEAFF	TGTGCCAGCAGCGTAGTTGGGCCCCTGAACACTGAAGCTTTCTTT
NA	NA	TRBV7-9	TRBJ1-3	CASSRDTSPSGNTIYF	TGTGCCAGCAGCCGGGACACTTCACCCTCTGGAAACACCATATATTTT
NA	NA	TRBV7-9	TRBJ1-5	CASSLSGDGNQPQHF	TGTGCCAGCAGCTTATCAGGGGATGGAAATCAGCCCCAGCATTTT
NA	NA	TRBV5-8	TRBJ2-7	CASSPIVGVRLHYEQYF	TGTGCCAGCAGCCCCATCGTCGGGGTGCGGTTGCACTACGAGCAGTACTTC
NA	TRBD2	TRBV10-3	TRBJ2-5	CAISEPRLAGGGETQYF	TGTGCCATCAGTGAGCCCCGACTAGCGGGAGGTGGGGAGACCCAGTACTTC
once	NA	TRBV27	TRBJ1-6	CASSFSGGFWNSPLHF	TGTGCCAGCAGTTTCTCCGGGGGGTTCTGGAATTCACCCCTCCACTTT